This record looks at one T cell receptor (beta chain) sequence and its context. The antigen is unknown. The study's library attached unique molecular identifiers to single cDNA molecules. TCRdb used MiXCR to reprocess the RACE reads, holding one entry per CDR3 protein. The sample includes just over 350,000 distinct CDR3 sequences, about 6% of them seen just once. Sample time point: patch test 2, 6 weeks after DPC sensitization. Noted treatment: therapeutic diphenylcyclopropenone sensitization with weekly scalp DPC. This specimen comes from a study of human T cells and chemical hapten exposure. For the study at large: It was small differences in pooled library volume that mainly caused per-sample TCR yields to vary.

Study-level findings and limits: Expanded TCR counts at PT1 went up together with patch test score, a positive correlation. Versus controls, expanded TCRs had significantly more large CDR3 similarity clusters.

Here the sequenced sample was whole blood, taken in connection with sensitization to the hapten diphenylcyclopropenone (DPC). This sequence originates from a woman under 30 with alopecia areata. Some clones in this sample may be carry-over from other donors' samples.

CDR3 region: CAYEGRADTQYF. DNA of the CDR3: TGTGCCTATGAGGGCCGGGCAGATACGCAGTATTTT. V gene TRBV6-2 or TRBV6-3 combines with J gene TRBJ2-3; D perhaps matches TRBD2 (5 bases). CDR1 is MNHEY, CDR2 SVGEGT, per germline. The CDR3 runs 12 residues. V lost 11 bases and J 4 bases, leaving 13 bases between the germline ends.